The 12 T cell receptor beta chains given below trace back to one sample, sequenced in a study of blood T cell repertoires in COVID-19. Sequencing was performed with immunoSEQ multiplex PCR; in TCRdb, only in-frame clones are kept and a portion is missing. The sample shows just under 80,000 clones, around 83% of them seen only once. Sequenced material: peripheral blood. These receptors were collected from an older woman with acute or convalescent COVID-19.

J is TRBJ2-1 and V is TRBV24-1; TRBD1 is a possible D gene (5 bases). V dropped 5 bases and J dropped 0 bases, with 7 bases sitting between them. This CDR3 contains 14 residues. CDR1 is KGHDR, CDR2 SFDVKD, per germline. The CDR3 nucleotides read TGTGCCACCAGTGGACAGCGCTCCTACAATGAGCAGTTCTTC. Translated: CATSGQRSYNEQFF.

The chain recombines TRBV19 with TRBJ2-1; TRBD2 is a possible D gene (6 bases). This CDR3 has 16 residues. Germline loops: CDR1 LNHDA, CDR2 SQIVND (reference sequence). V lost 9 bases and J 4 bases, leaving 22 bases between the germline ends. CDR3 sequence reads: CASKQTTTGLYNEQFF. CDR3 nucleotides: TGTGCCAGCAAACAGACTACAACAGGACTATACAATGAGCAGTTCTTC.

This clone was detected once. The chain has TRBV6-5 and TRBJ2-3; 9 nucleotides line up with TRBD2. V was pared by 8 bases and J by 5 bases, with 8 bases of the junction left unmatched. The CDR3 runs to 14 residues. CDR1 and CDR2 from the germline V gene are MNHEY and SVGAGI. CDR3 DNA sequence: TGTGCCAGCGTCCCTAGCGGGACGGGAGATACGCAGTATTTT. Translation: CASVPSGTGDTQYF.

V is TRBV6-1 and J is TRBJ1-2, with TRBD1 identical over 9 bases. This CDR3 has 18 amino acids. The V gene's germline CDR1 is MNHNS and CDR2 SASEGT. V shed 1 base, J shed 6 bases, and the junction held 15 bases outside the gene matches. The CDR3 region is CASSEGRGTGPHNDGYTF. The CDR3, as DNA: TGTGCCAGCAGTGAAGGTAGAGGGACAGGGCCTCACAATGATGGCTACACCTTC.

The gene calls are TRBV7-6 and TRBJ2-1; TRBD2 matches 12 bases. This CDR3 region has 18 residues. The V and J ends lost 4 bases and 5 bases, in that order; junction bases with no gene match: 12. The germline CDR1 and CDR2 sequences are SGHVS and FNYEAQ. The CDR3 reads CASSSRVWLAGGNNEQFF. CDR3 DNA sequence: TGTGCCAGCAGCTCCCGGGTTTGGCTAGCGGGAGGGAACAATGAGCAGTTCTTC.

This chain uses TRBV6-5 with TRBJ2-1; TRBD2 matches at 8 bases. Germline loops: CDR1 MNHEY, CDR2 SVGAGI. The CDR3 runs to 13 residues. The V gene end was trimmed by 7 bases and the J gene end by 7 bases; junction bases not matched to a gene: 6. The chain's CDR3 is CASTGLAGNEQFF. DNA for the CDR3: TGTGCCAGCACCGGACTAGCAGGTAATGAGCAGTTCTTC.

The chain couples TRBV7-3 to TRBJ2-5, with 8 nucleotides matching TRBD1. V lost 2 bases and J lost 3; bases outside the gene matches: 5. CDR1 is SGHTA, CDR2 FQGTGA, per germline. The CDR3 sequence is 15 residues long. CDR3 loop: CASSLSGQVKETQYF. CDR3 DNA: TGTGCCAGCAGCTTATCGGGACAGGTGAAAGAGACCCAGTACTTC. Filled out from reference TRBV7-3 and TRBJ2-5, the complete variable domain reads GAGVSQTPSNKVTEKGKYVELRCDPISGHTALYWYRQSLGQGPEFLIYFQGTGAADDSGLPNDRFFAVRPEGSVSTLKIQRTERGDSAVYLCASSLSGQVKETQYFGPGTRLLVL.

The chain couples TRBV6-5 to TRBJ2-2, with 7 bases lining up with TRBD2. V shed 5 bases, J shed 6 bases, and the junction held 3 bases outside the gene matches. The germline V gene encodes CDR1 MNHEY and CDR2 SVGAGI. The CDR3 is 13 residues long. The CDR3 loop is CASSPREAGELFF. The CDR3 DNA follows: TGTGCCAGCAGTCCACGGGAGGCCGGGGAGCTGTTTTTT.

Only one count was recorded for this clone. The chain joins TRBV6-5 to TRBJ1-4, with 7 bases lining up with TRBD1. The trim removed 4 bases at V and 10 bases at J, leaving 12 bases unmatched. The CDR3 is 15 amino acids. CDR1 and CDR2 from the germline V gene are MNHEY and SVGAGI. The CDR3 DNA reads as TGTGCCAGCAGTTTCATACAGGGGAGGTCTGGAAAACTGTTTTTT. Amino acids: CASSFIQGRSGKLFF.

The rearrangement joins TRBV7-9 to TRBJ2-7, with a tentative D call TRBD1 (7 bases). CDR3 size: 13 residues. Trimming stripped 7 bases from V and 3 bases from J, with 13 bases between. From germline, CDR1 is SEHNR and CDR2 FQNEAQ (reference sequence). This CDR3 reads CASTAGQLYEQYF. DNA for the CDR3: TGTGCCAGCACTGCGGGACAGCTCTACGAGCAGTACTTC.

This sequence joins TRBV3-1 (or the pseudogene TRBV3-2) and TRBJ1-3, with 7 bases that match TRBD1. The CDR3 sequence is 15 residues long. Germline-derived CDR1 and CDR2 are LGHDT and YNNKEL (reference sequence). Trimming took 2 bases from V and 2 from J; bases not matched to a gene: 3. CDR3 residues: CASSQTGDPGNTIYF. CDR3 DNA: TGTGCCAGCAGCCAAACAGGGGACCCTGGAAACACCATATATTTT.

The CDR3 DNA is TGCGCCAGCAGCTTCACAGCGGCAACTAATGAAAAACTGTTTTTT. This encodes CASSFTAATNEKLFF. The V and J genes are TRBV5-1 and TRBJ1-4; D is undetermined. Germline loops: CDR1 SGHRS, CDR2 YFSETQ. V lost 2 bases, J lost 0 bases, and 8 bases lay in between. This CDR3 spans 15 amino acids.